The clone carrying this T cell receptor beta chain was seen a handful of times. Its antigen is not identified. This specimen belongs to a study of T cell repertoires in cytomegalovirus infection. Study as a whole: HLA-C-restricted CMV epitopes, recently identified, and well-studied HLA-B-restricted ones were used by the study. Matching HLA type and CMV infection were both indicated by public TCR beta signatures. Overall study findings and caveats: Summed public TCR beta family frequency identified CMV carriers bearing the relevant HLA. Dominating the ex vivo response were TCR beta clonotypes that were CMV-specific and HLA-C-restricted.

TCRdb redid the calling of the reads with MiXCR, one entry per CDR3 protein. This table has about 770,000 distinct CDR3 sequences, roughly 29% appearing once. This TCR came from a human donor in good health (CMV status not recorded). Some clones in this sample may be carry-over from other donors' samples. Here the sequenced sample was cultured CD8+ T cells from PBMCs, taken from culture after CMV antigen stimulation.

This CDR3 is CSAHLRGSPNTQYF. As DNA, the CDR3 is TGCAGCGCCCATCTAAGAGGGTCCCCGAATACGCAGTATTTT. The rearrangement links TRBV29-1 to TRBJ2-3; a weak D match, TRBD2 (5 bases). Trimming took 7 bases from V and 7 from J, leaving 21 bases between them. Germline CDR1 is SQVTM and CDR2 is ANQGSEA. This CDR3 has 14 amino acids.